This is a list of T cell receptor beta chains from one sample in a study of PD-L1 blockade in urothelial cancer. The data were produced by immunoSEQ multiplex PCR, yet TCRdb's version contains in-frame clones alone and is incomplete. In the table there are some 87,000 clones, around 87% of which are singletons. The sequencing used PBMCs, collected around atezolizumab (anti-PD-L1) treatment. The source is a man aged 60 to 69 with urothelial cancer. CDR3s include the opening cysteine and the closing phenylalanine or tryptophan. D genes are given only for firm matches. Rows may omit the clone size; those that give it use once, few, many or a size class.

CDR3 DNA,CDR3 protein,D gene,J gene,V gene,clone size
TGTGCCAGCAGCGTAGTGGCAGGGGCCCCCTCTGGAAACACCATATATTTT,CASSVVAGAPSGNTIYF,NA,TRBJ1-3,TRBV9,NA
TGTGCCAGCAGCCCCCGGTCAGGGGACGCTGAAGCTTTCTTT,CASSPRSGDAEAFF,NA,TRBJ1-1,TRBV7-9,NA
TGTGCCAGCAGCTCTCAGGGGGAGGACGAGCAGTACTTC,CASSSQGEDEQYF,NA,TRBJ2-7,TRBV7-2,many
TGTGCCAGCAGCTTAGCCCAGAATGAAGCTTTCTTT,CASSLAQNEAFF,NA,TRBJ1-1,TRBV7-8,NA
TGTGCCAGCAGTGAGAGGGCCTTCGGGGAGCAGTACTTC,CASSERAFGEQYF,NA,TRBJ2-7,TRBV25-1,NA
TGTGCCAGCAGTAGGTCAGGGGACGACGAGCAGTACTTC,CASSRSGDDEQYF,NA,TRBJ2-7,TRBV21-1,NA
TGTGCCAGCAGTGAAAGACAGGGGACCGGGGAGACCCAGTACTTC,CASSERQGTGETQYF,TRBD1,TRBJ2-5,TRBV2,NA
TGTGCCAGCAGTTTTAATGTAGGAGATGGCTACACCTTC,CASSFNVGDGYTF,NA,TRBJ1-2,TRBV28,NA
TGTGCCAGCAGCCAGGGGGACTATGGCTACACCTTC,CASSQGDYGYTF,TRBD1,TRBJ1-2,TRBV28,NA
TGCGCCAGCAGTGATTCGGGAGAAGGAGGGGAGCTGTTTTTT,CASSDSGEGGELFF,NA,TRBJ2-2,TRBV10-1,NA
TGCGCCAGCAGCACTGGACAGACCCTATACTACAATGAGCAGTTCTTC,CASSTGQTLYYNEQFF,NA,TRBJ2-1,TRBV5-1,NA
TGTGCCAGCAGTGAACTTAGAGGGTATAGTAATGAAAAACTGTTTTTT,CASSELRGYSNEKLFF,NA,TRBJ1-4,TRBV6-1,NA
TGTGCCAGCAGCCCGGGACAGGGCCCTGGAAACACCATATATTTT,CASSPGQGPGNTIYF,TRBD1,TRBJ1-3,TRBV11-3,few
TGTGCCAGCAGTTCCGGTCTCGGAGAGACCCAGTACTTC,CASSSGLGETQYF,NA,TRBJ2-5,TRBV5-4,NA
TGTGCCAGCACTTCACTGACTAGCGGGAGTCGAGCTGAGCAGTTCTTC,CASTSLTSGSRAEQFF,TRBD2,TRBJ2-1,TRBV28,NA
TGTGCCATCAGTGACCGTAATCAGCCCCAGCATTTT,CAISDRNQPQHF,NA,TRBJ1-5,TRBV10-3,NA
TGTGCCAGCACACCCCCTTTACCAGGACCCTACAGGGGGGGGACGCAGTATTTT,CASTPPLPGPYRGGTQYF,NA,TRBJ2-3,TRBV27,NA
TGTGCCACCAGCAGGGCGGGAGTAGGCACAGATACGCAGTATTTT,CATSRAGVGTDTQYF,TRBD2,TRBJ2-3,TRBV15,NA
TGTGCCAGCAGGGATCCAGGGGGCGCAGGGCGCGAGCAGTACTTC,CASRDPGGAGREQYF,TRBD1,TRBJ2-7,TRBV25-1,NA
TGCAGCGTTGAAAACAATTACGAGCAGTACTTC,CSVENNYEQYF,NA,TRBJ2-7,TRBV29-1,NA
TGCGCCAGCAGCCCCTCGTCGGGGGTCAATGAGCAGTTCTTC,CASSPSSGVNEQFF,NA,TRBJ2-1,TRBV4-3,NA
TGTGCCAGCTCACCTTCACAGAACACTGAAGCTTTCTTT,CASSPSQNTEAFF,NA,TRBJ1-1,TRBV18,few
TGCGCCAGCAGCTCGGAGCCGTCGGGGACAGGGAACACTGAAGCTTTCTTT,CASSSEPSGTGNTEAFF,TRBD1,TRBJ1-1,TRBV5-1,NA
TGTGCCAGCAGCCAAGATCCCCCTGCTTTCTTT,CASSQDPPAFF,NA,TRBJ1-1,TRBV14,NA
TGCGCCAGCAGTGAGAACTCTAATGAAAAACTGTTTTTT,CASSENSNEKLFF,NA,TRBJ1-4,TRBV5-1,NA
TGTGCCAGCAGCGCCCTCCCTAGGACAAACTATGGCTACACCTTC,CASSALPRTNYGYTF,NA,TRBJ1-2,TRBV28,NA
TGTGCCAGCAGCCAAGCCCAGGGGCGAGGCGGGGAGCTGTTTTTT,CASSQAQGRGGELFF,NA,TRBJ2-2,TRBV7-9,NA
TGTGCCAGCACCTCGAGCGTGGGGCTCGAGCAGTTCTTC,CASTSSVGLEQFF,NA,TRBJ2-1,TRBV2,NA
TGTGCCAGCAGCCAAACAGGGTACACTGAAGCTTTCTTT,CASSQTGYTEAFF,NA,TRBJ1-1,TRBV7-9,NA
TGTGCCAGCAGCGTTATAGGGGCCTCTACTGGAAACACCATATATTTT,CASSVIGASTGNTIYF,NA,TRBJ1-3,TRBV4-2,NA
TGTGCCAGCAGCCCGCCGGGACTAGCGGGAGCCAAAAACATTCAGTACTTC,CASSPPGLAGAKNIQYF,TRBD2,TRBJ2-4,TRBV7-8,NA
TGTGCCAGCAGCCCCCGCAGGCAGGACACTGAAGCTTTCTTT,CASSPRRQDTEAFF,NA,TRBJ1-1,TRBV13,NA
TGCGCCAGCAGCTTGAGCGGGAACAGGAATGAGCAGTTCTTC,CASSLSGNRNEQFF,TRBD2,TRBJ2-1,TRBV5-1,NA
TGTGCCAGCAGCTCTGGACTAGCGGGGAGGGTGGAGACCCAGTACTTC,CASSSGLAGRVETQYF,TRBD2,TRBJ2-5,TRBV7-8,NA
TGTGCCAGCAGCTTAGATCGGGGCGCGGGGGGGAACGACGAGCAGTACTTC,CASSLDRGAGGNDEQYF,TRBD2,TRBJ2-7,TRBV11-2,NA
TGTGCCAGCAGCCTTGACAGTGAGGAGGGCGAGCAGTACTTC,CASSLDSEEGEQYF,NA,TRBJ2-7,TRBV7-3,NA
TGTGCCGGGAGGAGCGCAACTAATGAAAAACTGTTTTTT,CAGRSATNEKLFF,NA,TRBJ1-4,TRBV2,NA
TGTGCCAGCAGCCCGACTAGCGGGTCGTTCTACGAGCAGTACTTC,CASSPTSGSFYEQYF,TRBD2,TRBJ2-7,TRBV11-2,NA
TGTGCCAGCTCACCGTTCCGGGACAACACAGGGAGCAATCAGCCCCAGCATTTT,CASSPFRDNTGSNQPQHF,NA,TRBJ1-5,TRBV18,NA
TGCGCCAGCAGTGAGTCGAGTTTAGCGGGAGCCCACAATGAGCAGTTCTTC,CASSESSLAGAHNEQFF,TRBD2,TRBJ2-1,TRBV10-1,NA
TGCGCCAGCAGCCAAGATGCAGGGGCGCCCTCTGGGGCCAACGTCCTGACTTTC,CASSQDAGAPSGANVLTF,NA,TRBJ2-6,TRBV4-3,NA
TGTGCCACCAGCTCCCCGCACAGGGGAAACTACGAGCAGTACTTC,CATSSPHRGNYEQYF,TRBD1,TRBJ2-7,TRBV15,NA
TGTGCCAGCAGCTTAATGGGGCGGGGGGCGAACACAGATACGCAGTATTTT,CASSLMGRGANTDTQYF,TRBD2,TRBJ2-3,TRBV7-3,NA